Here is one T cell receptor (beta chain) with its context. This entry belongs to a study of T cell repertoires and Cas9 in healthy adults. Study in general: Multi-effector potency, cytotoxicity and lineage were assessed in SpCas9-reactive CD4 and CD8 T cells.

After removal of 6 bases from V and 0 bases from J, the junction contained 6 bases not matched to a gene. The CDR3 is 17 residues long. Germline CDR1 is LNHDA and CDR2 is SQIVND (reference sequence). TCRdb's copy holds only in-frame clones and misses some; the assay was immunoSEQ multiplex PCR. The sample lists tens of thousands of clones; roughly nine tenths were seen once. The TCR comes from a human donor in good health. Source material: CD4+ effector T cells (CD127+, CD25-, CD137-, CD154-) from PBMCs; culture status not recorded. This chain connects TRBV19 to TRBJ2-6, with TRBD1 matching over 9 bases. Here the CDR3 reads CASRRDREYSGANVLTF. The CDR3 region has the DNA TGTGCCAGTAGGCGGGACAGGGAATACTCTGGGGCCAACGTCCTGACTTTC. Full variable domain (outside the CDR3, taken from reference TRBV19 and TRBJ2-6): DGGITQSPKYLFRKEGQNVTLSCEQNLNHDAMYWYRQDPGQGLRLIYYSQIVNDFQKGDIAEGYSVSREKKESFPLTVTSAQKNPTAFYLCASRRDREYSGANVLTFGAGSRLTVL.